These 23 T cell receptor beta chains came from one sample sequenced in a study of regulatory T cells in long-lasting Graves disease. Noted time point: newly diagnosed GD, antithyroid drugs for less than 3 months. PBMC RNA served as the TCR library source. With iRepertoire HTBI primers and Arm-PCR of CDR3 regions, TCR beta libraries were built. TCRdb re-called the multiplex PCR reads through MiXCR, storing one row per CDR3 protein. Among around 420,000 distinct CDR3 sequences listed, roughly 16% were seen once. Here the sequenced sample was peripheral blood mononuclear cells (PBMCs), taken at new diagnosis, from a patient treated with antithyroid drugs. The receptors shown here come from a female donor with Graves disease.

Only a few counts were recorded for this clonotype. The chain has TRBV29-1 and TRBJ1-2; 7 bases are a match to TRBD1. The length of the CDR3 is 14 residues. Germline V gene data show CDR1 as SQVTM and CDR2 as ANQGSEA. Losses at the gene ends were 3 bases for V and 8 bases for J; bases not matched to a gene: 12. CDR3 sequence: CSVERQGTGEGYTF. The DNA for the CDR3 is TGCAGCGTTGAGAGACAGGGAACGGGTGAGGGCTACACCTTC.

On this clonotype: This may arise from a read error, as a much more abundant clone is one base away. The rearrangement uses TRBV28 and TRBJ2-7, with D perhaps TRBD1 or TRBD2 (5 bases each). The CDR3 runs to 14 residues. V shed 6 bases and J shed 6 bases, with 18 bases lying between them. CDR1 is MDHEN and CDR2 is SYDVKM in the germline V gene. The DNA of the CDR3 is TGTGCCAGCAGCCCGGGGCCACAGAGTGGCGAGCAGTACTTC. Translation gives CASSPGPQSGEQYF.

At least ten counts were recorded for this clonotype. The chain is built from TRBV6-1 and TRBJ2-2, with 7 positions matching TRBD1. The CDR3 runs to 15 residues. Germline V CDR1 and CDR2: MNHNS, SASEGT. V lost 4 bases, J lost 2 bases, and 4 bases stayed unmatched. CDR3 protein: CASSGYRGNTGELFF. CDR3 bases: TGTGCCAGCAGTGGTTACAGGGGAAACACCGGGGAGCTGTTTTTT.

This clonotype was seen a handful of times. The V call is TRBV19, the J call TRBJ1-1; D ambiguous. This CDR3 is 11 amino acids long. Trimming stripped 5 bases from V and 4 bases from J, with 5 bases between. The germline CDR1 and CDR2 sequences are LNHDA and SQIVND (reference sequence). The CDR3 is CASSWTTEAFF. DNA for the CDR3: TGTGCCAGTAGTTGGACCACTGAAGCTTTCTTT.

This clonotype showed up many times. CDR3 sequence: CASSLDKGNNEQFF. As DNA, the CDR3 is TGCGCCAGCAGCTTGGATAAAGGGAACAATGAGCAGTTCTTC. This chain links TRBV5-1 with TRBJ2-1; D gene uncertain. V lost 0 bases and J lost 5, with 9 bases in between. Germline V gene lookup returns CDR1 SGHRS and CDR2 YFSETQ. The CDR3 has 14 residues.

This clonotype was detected many times. The V call is TRBV29-1, the J call TRBJ2-1, with TRBD2 identical over 11 bases. Trimming removed 0 bases from V and 6 bases from J; junction bases left unmatched: 7. The CDR3 is made up of 16 amino acids. Per the germline V gene, CDR1 is SQVTM and CDR2 is ANQGSEA. The chain's CDR3 is CSVEDSSGRLPNEQFF. CDR3 nucleotides: TGCAGCGTTGAAGATTCTAGCGGGAGGCTACCCAATGAGCAGTTCTTC.

This clonotype was counted many times. The CDR3 protein is CASSQRQGVPGNTIYF. In nucleotides, the CDR3 is TGTGCCAGCAGCCAACGTCAGGGGGTCCCTGGAAACACCATATATTTT. The V gene is TRBV5-8, the J gene TRBJ1-3, with 7 bases matching TRBD1. J was trimmed by 2 bases and V by 4 bases; bases with no gene match: 9. CDR3 size: 16 residues. The germline gives CDR1 SGHTS, CDR2 YDEGEE. Complete variable domain (other parts from reference TRBV5-8 and TRBJ1-3): EAGVTQSPTHLIKTRGQQATLRCSPISGHTSVYWYQQALGLGLQFLLWYDEGEERNRGNFPPRFSGRQFPNYSSELNVNALELEDSALYLCASSQRQGVPGNTIYFGEGSWLTVV.

This clonotype was observed many times. This chain connects TRBV6-2 or TRBV6-3 to TRBJ2-1, with 10 bases identical to TRBD2. Germline V gene sequence: CDR1 MNHEY, CDR2 SVGEGT. J was trimmed by 8 bases and V by 4 bases; bases with no gene match: 11. The CDR3 spans 16 residues. The DNA of the CDR3 is TGTGCCAGCAGTTCCCTAGGAGCGGGGGGGCCTCATGAGCAGTTCTTC. Amino acid sequence: CASSSLGAGGPHEQFF.

This clonotype was counted only a few times. A read error is likely, as this CDR3 ends without the conserved phenylalanine or tryptophan. The chain uses TRBV7-9 and TRBJ1-1; D is possibly TRBD1 (5 bases). V was trimmed by 7 bases and J by 1 base, leaving 13 bases between them. Germline lookup yields CDR1 SEHNR and CDR2 FQNEAQ (reference sequence). This CDR3 has 14 amino acids. The CDR3 nucleotides are TGTGCCAGCACCCGGGGGGGGGGGAACACTGAAGCTTTCCTT. Its translation is CASTRGGGNTEAFL.

This clonotype came up many times. The V and J genes are TRBV6-2 or TRBV6-3 and TRBJ2-1, with 12 bases identical to TRBD2. Germline CDR1 and CDR2: MNHEY and SVGEGT. V shed 0 bases and J 6 bases; nucleotides not matched to a gene: 12. CDR3 size: 19 residues. CDR3 coding DNA: TGTGCCAGCAGTTACTCGTCCCGGACTAGCGGGACTCAACGCAATGAGCAGTTCTTC. Protein product: CASSYSSRTSGTQRNEQFF.

In this sample, this clonotype turned up a few times. The chain couples TRBV18 to TRBJ2-3; D is unclear. Germline V gene sequence: CDR1 KGHSH, CDR2 LQKENI. Trimming stripped 3 bases from V and 0 bases from J, with 10 bases between. The CDR3 length is 15 residues. The CDR3, as DNA: TGTGCCAGCTCACCCGGAGTCCATAGCACAGATACGCAGTATTTT. Protein: CASSPGVHSTDTQYF.

This clonotype was seen ten or more times. J is TRBJ1-2 and V is TRBV12-3 or TRBV12-4; 10 bases are shared with TRBD1. The CDR3 spans 15 residues. Trimming cost V 6 bases and J 4 bases; bases outside gene matches: 8. The CDR3, as DNA: TGTGCCAGCAGCTGGGGGACAGGGGCTTCCTATGGCTACACCTTC. Translated, it gives CASSWGTGASYGYTF.

This clonotype was recorded at least ten times. V gene TRBV7-2 combines with J gene TRBJ1-5; TRBD1 is a possible D gene (6 bases). The V end lost 5 bases, the J end lost 7 bases, and 18 bases lay between the germline ends. Germline values: CDR1 SGHTA, CDR2 FQGNSA. This CDR3 is 15 amino acids long. In DNA, the CDR3 is TGTGCCAGCAGCCCCAAGGGGGGGTTCGGACAGCCCCAGCATTTT. This encodes CASSPKGGFGQPQHF. The entire variable domain, with the rest obtained from reference TRBV7-2 and TRBJ1-5, is as follows: GAGVSQSPSNKVTEKGKDVELRCDPISGHTALYWYRQSLGQGLEFLIYFQGNSAPDKSGLPSDRFSAERTGGSVSTLTIQRTQQEDSAVYLCASSPKGGFGQPQHFGDGTRLSIL.

This clonotype appeared once. This rearrangement joins TRBV2 to TRBJ1-4; TRBD1 aligns across 7 bases. The CDR3 sequence is 15 residues long. V gave up 5 bases and J gave up 7 bases; unmatched junction bases: 10. Germline V gives CDR1 SNHLY, CDR2 FYNNEI. This CDR3 is CASSPGDTGVEKLFF. CDR3 DNA: TGTGCCAGCAGTCCGGGTGACACAGGGGTTGAAAAACTGTTTTTT.

This clonotype has a count of ten or more. The chain combines TRBV11-2 with TRBJ1-4; D is unclear. V was clipped by 1 base and J by 7 bases, with 10 bases between them. Germline CDR1 reads SGHAT; CDR2 reads FQNNGV. This CDR3 has 14 residues. CDR3 in amino acids: CASSLGYVGEKLFF. The CDR3 DNA sequence: TGTGCCAGCAGCTTAGGATATGTAGGTGAAAAACTGTTTTTT.

This clonotype appeared a few times. J is TRBJ2-3 and V is TRBV20-1; D might be TRBD1 (7 bases). CDR1 is DFQATT, CDR2 SNEGSKA, per germline (reference sequence). Trimming pared 4 bases from V and 0 bases from J, leaving 11 bases between. This CDR3 has 14 amino acids. The CDR3 DNA is TGCAGTGCTACTCCAGGGGGGAGCACAGATACGCAGTATTTT. Encoded protein: CSATPGGSTDTQYF.

Ten or more counts support this clonotype. The rearrangement joins TRBV11-2 to TRBJ2-1; the D is unclear. Germline V gene sequence: CDR1 SGHAT, CDR2 FQNNGV. V lost 6 bases and J lost 9, with 9 bases in between. The CDR3 sequence is 11 residues long. CDR3: CASSTMGEQFF. As DNA, the CDR3 is TGTGCCAGCAGTACGATGGGTGAGCAGTTCTTC.

This clonotype was recorded many times. The chain carries TRBV7-9 and TRBJ2-7; D might be TRBD2 (7 bases). This CDR3 is built from 15 residues. Trimming took 4 bases from V and 2 from J, leaving 15 bases between them. Germline CDR1 reads SEHNR; CDR2 reads FQNEAQ (reference sequence). The CDR3 DNA is TGTGCCAGCAGCTCCGAGGGGGGGGCTACCTACGAGCAGTACTTC. Its translation is CASSSEGGATYEQYF.

This clonotype was recorded at least ten times. This sequence joins TRBV20-1 and TRBJ2-3; 11 nucleotides agree with TRBD2. The CDR3 covers 17 residues. With 5 bases clipped from V and 6 bases from J, the junction kept 16 bases outside the gene matches. Germline values: CDR1 DFQATT, CDR2 SNEGSKA (reference sequence). The CDR3 sequence: CSAEYPTSGSLSDTQYF. CDR3 sequence (DNA): TGCAGTGCTGAGTACCCCACTAGCGGGAGTCTATCCGATACGCAGTATTTT.

This clonotype is a singleton in its sample. The V and J genes are TRBV12-3 or TRBV12-4 and TRBJ2-7; D remains unclear. Trimming shortened V by 5 bases and J by 6 bases, and 11 bases separated the two germline ends. The length of the CDR3 is 12 residues. The CDR3 DNA follows: TGTGCCAGCAGTGCCGCGTGGACCGAGCAGTACTTC. Translation gives CASSAAWTEQYF.

This clonotype was observed many times. This rearrangement joins TRBV12-3 or TRBV12-4 to TRBJ2-1; 7 bases are shared with TRBD2. Losses at the gene ends were 3 bases for V and 6 bases for J; bases not matched to a gene: 8. The CDR3 is made up of 15 amino acids. The CDR3, as DNA: TGTGCCAGCAGTTTCCCCCCAGCGGGACTCAATGAGCAGTTCTTC. Amino acid sequence: CASSFPPAGLNEQFF.

This clonotype was detected many times. V and J are TRBV24-1 and TRBJ2-7, with TRBD1 matching over 7 bases. The germline V gene has CDR1 KGHDR and CDR2 SFDVKD. The CDR3 has 15 residues. With V trimmed by 3 bases and J by 5 bases, 9 bases remained unmatched. The CDR3: CATSDPLRTGNEQYF. CDR3 coding DNA: TGTGCCACCAGTGATCCCCTCCGGACAGGCAACGAGCAGTACTTC.

This clonotype has a count of ten or more. The chain uses TRBV12-3 or TRBV12-4 and TRBJ1-4; D possibly corresponds to TRBD1 (5 bases). This CDR3 is built from 17 residues. Trimming pared 0 bases from V and 5 bases from J, leaving 16 bases between. CDR3 DNA: TGTGCCAGCAGTTTAGCGGCAGGGCGATTGATAAATGAAAAACTGTTTTTT. This encodes CASSLAAGRLINEKLFF.